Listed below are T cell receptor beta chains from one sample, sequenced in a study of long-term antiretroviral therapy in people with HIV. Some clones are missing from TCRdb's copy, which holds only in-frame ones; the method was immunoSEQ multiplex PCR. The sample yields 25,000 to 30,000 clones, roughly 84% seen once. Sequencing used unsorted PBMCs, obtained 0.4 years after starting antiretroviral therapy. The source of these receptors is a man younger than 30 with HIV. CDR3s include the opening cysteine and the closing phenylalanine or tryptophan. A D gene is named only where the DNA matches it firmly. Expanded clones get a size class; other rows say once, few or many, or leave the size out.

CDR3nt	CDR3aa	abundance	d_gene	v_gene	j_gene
TGTGCCAGCAGCGTAGAGGGTAGCGCAGATACGCAGTATTTT	CASSVEGSADTQYF	.	.	TRBV9	TRBJ2-3
TGTGCCAGCGCCGACGGAAGCTCCTACGAGCAGTACTTC	CASADGSSYEQYF	.	.	TRBV19	TRBJ2-7
TGTGCCAGCAGTTTACAGTCAGGGGAAGGCTACACCTTC	CASSLQSGEGYTF	.	.	TRBV27	TRBJ1-2
TGTGCCAGCAGTGGCCCTTTGGGAATCAAAGATACGCAGTATTTT	CASSGPLGIKDTQYF	.	.	TRBV2	TRBJ2-3
TGTGCCAGCAGCTTAGCCGGGGGCGGGGGCACTGAAGCTTTCTTT	CASSLAGGGGTEAFF	.	.	TRBV11-2	TRBJ1-1
TGCGCCAGCAGCGGGGGGACAGGTGATGGCTACACCTTC	CASSGGTGDGYTF	few	TRBD1	TRBV5-1	TRBJ1-2
TGTGCCAGCAGCCCCGAGGCTGGGTCCTACAATGAGCAGTTCTTC	CASSPEAGSYNEQFF	.	.	TRBV11-2	TRBJ2-1
TGCGCCAGCAGCCAAGATTTTTACAGTTCGAATGAAAAACTGTTTTTT	CASSQDFYSSNEKLFF	.	.	TRBV4-1	TRBJ1-4
TGTGCCAGTAGTATCACTAGCGCGGCTGAGCAGTTCTTC	CASSITSAAEQFF	once	TRBD2	TRBV19	TRBJ2-1
TGTGCCAGCAGTTTACTCCGTACCGGGGAGCTGTTTTTT	CASSLLRTGELFF	.	.	TRBV27	TRBJ2-2
TGTGCCAGTAGTATGGGACAGGGGTTTCCCCCCAATGAGCAGTTCTTC	CASSMGQGFPPNEQFF	.	TRBD1	TRBV19	TRBJ2-1
TGTGCCAGCAGTTACGGGGCCTCCGCCCCCTACGAGCAGTACTTC	CASSYGASAPYEQYF	.	.	TRBV6-5	TRBJ2-7
TGTGCCAGCAGTTCCTCGTTCCCGGGAAACCAAGAGACCCAGTACTTC	CASSSSFPGNQETQYF	.	.	TRBV7-2	TRBJ2-5
TGTGCCAGCAGCCCGATCAGGGGGCCCCGAGGGGAGCAGTTCTTC	CASSPIRGPRGEQFF	.	TRBD1	TRBV11-2	TRBJ2-1
TGCAGCGTTTTGACAGGGAACTCCTACGAGCAGTACTTC	CSVLTGNSYEQYF	.	TRBD1	TRBV29-1	TRBJ2-7
TGTGCCAGCAGCTTATCCCCGGCGGTCTATGGCTACACCTTC	CASSLSPAVYGYTF	.	.	TRBV7-3	TRBJ1-2
TGTGCCAGCAGCCATATCCCGACCGACGAGCAGTACTTC	CASSHIPTDEQYF	.	.	TRBV9	TRBJ2-7
TGTGCCAGCAGCTACGCCAGAACGAACACCGGGGAGCTGTTTTTT	CASSYARTNTGELFF	few	.	TRBV7-9	TRBJ2-2
TGTGCCAGCAGCTTCGGGACAGATGGCTACACCTTC	CASSFGTDGYTF	.	TRBD1	TRBV7-8	TRBJ1-2
TGTGCCAGCAGCTTACTTCATGCGGGGATCACAGATACGCAGTATTTT	CASSLLHAGITDTQYF	.	.	TRBV13	TRBJ2-3
TGTGCCAGCTCAGCCACAGGGGGGATTGGTGAAAAACTGTTTTTT	CASSATGGIGEKLFF	.	TRBD1	TRBV18	TRBJ1-4
TGTGCCAGCAGTCACCGGGACAGTGGACGGACAGATACGCAGTATTTT	CASSHRDSGRTDTQYF	.	TRBD1	TRBV5-8	TRBJ2-3